The TCR beta chain described here comes from a study of somatic mutations in cytotoxic T cells in rheumatoid arthritis. The repertoire was sequenced with immunoSEQ multiplex PCR; TCRdb's copy has only in-frame clones and lacks some. The sample includes 3,500 to 5,000 clones, roughly 75% of them seen just once. The sample taken for sequencing was CD8+ T cells sorted from blood. This TCR derives from a woman aged 55-69 years with rheumatoid arthritis.

The CDR3 region is CATSRAILAGGADTQYF. DNA of the CDR3: TGTGCCACCAGCAGAGCTATACTAGCGGGGGGGGCAGATACGCAGTATTTT. This chain joins TRBV15 and TRBJ2-3; 13 bases fit TRBD2. Germline V gene sequence: CDR1 LNHNV, CDR2 YYDKDF (reference sequence). V lost 1 base to trimming and J lost 4 bases; unmatched junction nucleotides: 5. The CDR3 spans 17 residues.